This entry describes one T cell receptor (beta chain). This clone has just a few counts. Its antigen is not yet known. It has no much larger one-base neighbor in the sample; base qualities were not kept. V trim: 5 bases; J trim: 4 bases; unmatched bases: 11. CDR1 and CDR2, per the germline V gene, are MDHEN and SYDVKM. There are 15 amino acids in the CDR3, from cysteine to valine inclusive. Here the CDR3 DNA is all that survives: 45 bases in frame from base 1. This entry comes from a study of blood T cell repertoires in COVID-19 (dated by TCRdb to between 2020 and 2021). Regarding the study in general: The collaborator samples originated in the United States, Italy and Spain and spanned the acute and convalescent phases of COVID-19. A de-identified subject ID, COVID-19 status, age in years and sex were almost always included in the sample metadata. The prospective study material was composed of cDNA or gDNA derived from T cells, B-cell-depleted T cells, or PBMCs. Samples were obtained from the ongoing ImmuneRACE study (first 160 participants) and from 1,254 subjects provided by 6 global collaborators. Where available, HLA class I and class II types were taken from metadata supplied by the sample provider and were not determined by assay-based typing. Deeply sampled blood TCRbeta repertoires from subjects exposed to, actively infected with, or recovered from COVID-19 were included in the dataset. A freely available public database, intended as a resource for researchers studying the immune response to SARS-CoV-2, is where the repertoires were released.

Beyond this particular receptor, the publication reports: The amount of clinical and demographic metadata varied by source and participant and was provided uncurated.

The collaborating institutions used their own protocols to collect whole blood in K2EDTA tubes. For TCRbeta analysis, collaborators shipped samples in one of three forms: frozen whole blood, isolated PBMCs, or DNA extracted from either of those sample types. TCRbeta CDR3 regions were amplified from genomic DNA by means of the immunoSEQ Assay, a bias-controlled multiplex PCR. Turning to the authors' computational methods: Within the assay, amplification of reference gene primers was used to estimate how many nucleated cells each sample contained. To quantify the absolute abundance of each unique TCRbeta CDR3 rearrangement, sequence reads were collapsed and filtered. For each sample, productive Simpson clonality was calculated by taking the square root of Simpson's diversity index across productive rearrangements. In TCRdb, the immuneACCESS table is reduced to in-frame sequences with V and J assigned. These tables do not hold every clone; where another copy was compared, an unresolved V gene accounts for under half, and the others remain unexplained. The DNA gave D and trimming, while V, J and clone size come from that table. This sample has 95,000 to 100,000 clones in its table, and 81% of those were observed once. The top ten constitute 9.5% to 12% of the sample.

Sequencing was carried out using peripheral blood. The TCR sequence derives from a woman aged 80 or over with acute or convalescent COVID-19. The sequence links TRBV28 to TRBJ2-7, and 7 junctional nucleotides match TRBD1. This receptor carries the CDR3 CASSRSGTAVYEQYV. The nucleotide sequence is given as TGTGCCAGCAGTCGCTCCGGGACAGCAGTGTACGAGCAGTACGTC.